The 18 T cell receptor beta chains given below trace back to one sample, sequenced in a study of T cells in Graves' hyperthyroidism and ophthalmopathy. RNA transcripts yielded amplified TCR beta CDR3 regions. Primed by the HTBI set, a first-round RT-PCR was run on the TCR CDR3. Each CDR3 protein gets one entry after TCRdb re-called the multiplex PCR reads with MiXCR. The table shows 500,000 to 800,000 distinct CDR3 sequences, with about 45% occurring only once. The sequenced sample was peripheral blood or thyroid tissue (not recorded which). These receptors were taken from an adult man with Graves' disease, either hyperthyroidism or ophthalmopathy (not recorded which).

The chain recombines TRBV20-1 with TRBJ2-2; 7 nucleotides match TRBD1. CDR1 and CDR2 from the germline V gene are DFQATT and SNEGSKA (reference sequence). The CDR3 runs to 15 residues. V lost 0 bases, J lost 6 bases, and 7 bases stayed unmatched. For the CDR3, the DNA is TGCAGTGCTAGAGATCAGGGGGTTGGGTCCGGGGAGCTGTTTTTT. Protein: CSARDQGVGSGELFF.

Ten or more counts support this clonotype. V gene TRBV7-2 combines with J gene TRBJ1-5; a possible D gene is TRBD1 (6 bases). Germline assignment: CDR1 SGHTA and CDR2 FQGNSA. The CDR3 is 14 amino acids. Deletions cut 2 bases from V and 2 bases from J, with 7 bases between. The CDR3 loop reads CASSLRGGNQPQHF. The CDR3 DNA follows: TGTGCCAGCAGCTTAAGGGGGGGCAATCAGCCCCAGCATTTT.

To note about this clonotype: With a much larger clone just one base away, this may be a read error. The rearrangement joins TRBV10-2 to TRBJ1-5; D unresolved. Germline V gene data show CDR1 as WSHSY and CDR2 as SAAADI. The V end lost 5 bases, the J end lost 6 bases, and 11 bases lay between the germline ends. The CDR3 consists of 13 residues. CDR3 protein: CASSLEEAQPQHF. The CDR3 DNA sequence: TGCGCCAGCAGTTTGGAGGAGGCTCAGCCCCAGCATTTT.

This clonotype appeared a few times. This rearrangement joins TRBV7-9 to TRBJ2-7; TRBD1 agrees at 9 bases. There are 16 residues in the CDR3. Germline trimming cut 6 bases from V and 0 bases from J; bases unmatched to any gene: 9. CDR1 and CDR2 from the germline V gene are SEHNR and FQNEAQ (reference sequence). CDR3 DNA sequence: TGTGCCAGCAGTCCCACGGGACAGGGCCGCTCCTACGAGCAGTACTTC. This sequence encodes CASSPTGQGRSYEQYF.

Here the CDR3 reads CSGRRLNYGYTF. For the CDR3, the DNA is TGCAGTGGACGCAGGCTTAACTATGGCTACACCTTC. The chain links TRBV20-1 to TRBJ1-2; D not resolved. The CDR3 is 12 residues long. With 7 bases removed from V and 1 base from J, the gap between germline ends came to 10 bases. The germline gives CDR1 DFQATT, CDR2 SNEGSKA (reference sequence).

This clonotype has just one count. J is TRBJ2-2 and V is TRBV9; the match to TRBD2 covers 7 bases. The CDR3 runs 16 residues. In germline, CDR1 is SGDLS, CDR2 YYNGEE. The V gene end was trimmed by 4 bases and the J gene end by 0 bases; junction bases not matched to a gene: 6. CDR3 in amino acids: CASSPLAETNTGELFF. The CDR3 nucleotides read TGTGCCAGCAGCCCCCTAGCGGAGACGAACACCGGGGAGCTGTTTTTT.

This clonotype was counted between two and nine times. The rearrangement uses TRBV9 and TRBJ1-4; 10 nucleotides agree with TRBD1. V was pared by 3 bases and J by 3 bases, with 2 bases of the junction left unmatched. This CDR3 comprises 15 residues. Germline lookup yields CDR1 SGDLS and CDR2 YYNGEE. The CDR3 spells CASSGGQGANEKLFF. In nucleotides, the CDR3 is TGTGCCAGCAGCGGCGGACAGGGGGCTAATGAAAAACTGTTTTTT. The full variable domain, in which reference TRBV9 and TRBJ1-4 provide the parts outside the CDR3, is DSGVTQTPKHLITATGQRVTLRCSPRSGDLSVYWYQQSLDQGLQFLIQYYNGEERAKGNILERFSAQQFPDLHSELNLSSLELGDSALYFCASSGGQGANEKLFFGSGTQLSVL.

This clonotype has a count of ten or more. The V and J genes are TRBV2 and TRBJ1-5, with unresolved D. Germline loops: CDR1 SNHLY, CDR2 FYNNEI. V was cut by 4 bases and J by 0 bases, with 7 bases left in between. There are 14 residues in the CDR3. Here the CDR3 DNA reads TGTGCCAGCAGTGTCGCCCGTAGCAATCAGCCCCAGCATTTT. It translates to CASSVARSNQPQHF.

This chain connects TRBV15 to TRBJ1-6; D unclear. The V end was cut by 3 bases, the J end by 7 bases, with 10 bases between. The CDR3 is made up of 14 amino acids. Germline V gene lookup returns CDR1 LNHNV and CDR2 YYDKDF (reference sequence). The CDR3 here is CATSSLDRNSPLHF. The CDR3 nucleotides are TGTGCCACCAGCAGCTTAGATCGGAATTCACCCCTCCACTTT.

The J gene is TRBJ2-7, the V gene TRBV20-1, with D possibly being TRBD2 (6 bases). The V gene's germline CDR1 is DFQATT and CDR2 SNEGSKA (reference sequence). The CDR3 consists of 15 residues. The V gene lost 1 base and the J gene lost 5 bases, with 18 bases spanning the gap. The DNA of the CDR3 is TGCAGTGCTAGAGTCCCCTATGGGACTTTCGACGAGCAGTACTTC. Residues: CSARVPYGTFDEQYF.

The J gene is TRBJ1-1, the V gene TRBV12-3 or TRBV12-4; D call uncertain. The CDR3 runs to 14 residues. Trimming took off 3 bases at V and 1 base at J, with 9 bases between the two ends. The DNA of the CDR3 is TGTGCCAGCAGTTTGTTGCAGCCGAACACTGAAGCTTTCTTT. It translates to CASSLLQPNTEAFF.

In this sample, this clonotype turned up many times. The rearrangement joins TRBV29-1 to TRBJ1-1; D not certain. The CDR3 spans 12 residues. Germline V gives CDR1 SQVTM, CDR2 ANQGSEA. V dropped 4 bases and J dropped 4 bases, with 10 bases sitting between them. CDR3 amino acids: CSVVSDGTEAFF. For the CDR3, the DNA is TGCAGCGTTGTATCAGATGGCACTGAAGCTTTCTTT. Full variable domain (outside the CDR3, taken from reference TRBV29-1 and TRBJ1-1): SAVISQKPSRDICQRGTSLTIQCQVDSQVTMMFWYRQQPGQSLTLIATANQGSEATYESGFVIDKFPISRPNLTFSTLTVSNMSPEDSSIYLCSVVSDGTEAFFGQGTRLTVV.

CDR3 sequence (DNA): TGTGCCAGCAGTTTCGGCAGCGGCGAGCAGTACTTC. As protein: CASSFGSGEQYF. V gene TRBV12-3 or TRBV12-4 combines with J gene TRBJ2-7; possible D gene TRBD2, 5 bases. The CDR3 is 12 amino acids. Trimming cost V 3 bases and J 6 bases, with 9 bases left between them.

This clonotype was seen at least ten times. V and J are TRBV29-1 and TRBJ1-2; D perhaps matches TRBD1 (6 bases). Per the germline V gene, CDR1 is SQVTM and CDR2 is ANQGSEA. V dropped 4 bases and J dropped 2 bases, with 20 bases sitting between them. The CDR3 is 16 residues long. For the CDR3, the DNA is TGCAGCGTTGGAGGGACCCACAGGGTGGGGAACTATGGCTACACCTTC. Its protein is CSVGGTHRVGNYGYTF.

The V gene is TRBV15, the J gene TRBJ1-6; D unclear. This CDR3 has 14 residues. V lost 0 bases and J lost 7, with 7 bases in between. Germline V gene data show CDR1 as LNHNV and CDR2 as YYDKDF (reference sequence). The CDR3, as DNA: TGTGCCACCAGCAGAGATGCGCCGAATTCACCCCTCCACTTT. As protein: CATSRDAPNSPLHF.

The chain couples TRBV7-7 to TRBJ1-5; D call uncertain. This CDR3 has 14 amino acids. Per the germline V gene, CDR1 is SSHAT and CDR2 is FNYEAQ (reference sequence). For the CDR3, the DNA is TGTGCTAGTGGTCTCTCCACCCGCAATCAGCCCCAGCATTTT. It codes for CASGLSTRNQPQHF.

The chain combines TRBV7-9 with TRBJ1-5, with 9 bases aligning to TRBD1. The germline gives CDR1 SEHNR, CDR2 FQNEAQ (reference sequence). The CDR3 is 17 residues long. V lost 1 base to trimming and J lost 4 bases; unmatched junction nucleotides: 8. CDR3 nucleotides: TGTGCCAGCAGCTTAGGGTCGGGACAGGGAGAAAATCAGCCCCAGCATTTT. Residues: CASSLGSGQGENQPQHF.

This clonotype was seen at least ten times. In nucleotides, the CDR3 is TGTGCCAGCAGTGAGCGGGGGGATTATGGCTACACCTTC. This translates into CASSERGDYGYTF. This chain joins TRBV6-5 and TRBJ1-2; D is possibly TRBD1 (5 bases). Germline lookup yields CDR1 MNHEY and CDR2 SVGAGI. Trimming left V 5 bases short and J 5 bases short, with 12 bases between. CDR3 size: 13 residues.